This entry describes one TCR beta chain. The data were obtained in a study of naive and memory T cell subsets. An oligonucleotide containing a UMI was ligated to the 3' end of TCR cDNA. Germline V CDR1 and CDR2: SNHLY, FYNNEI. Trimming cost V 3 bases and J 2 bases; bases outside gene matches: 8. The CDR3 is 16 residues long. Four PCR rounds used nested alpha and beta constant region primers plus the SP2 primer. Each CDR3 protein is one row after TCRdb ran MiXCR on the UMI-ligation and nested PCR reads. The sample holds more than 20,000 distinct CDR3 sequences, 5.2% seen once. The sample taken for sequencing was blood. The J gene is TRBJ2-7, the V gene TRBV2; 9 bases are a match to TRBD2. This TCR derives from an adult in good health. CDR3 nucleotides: TGTGCCAGCAGTGAGTCCGGGACTAGCATTCCCTACGAGCAGTACTTC. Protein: CASSESGTSIPYEQYF.